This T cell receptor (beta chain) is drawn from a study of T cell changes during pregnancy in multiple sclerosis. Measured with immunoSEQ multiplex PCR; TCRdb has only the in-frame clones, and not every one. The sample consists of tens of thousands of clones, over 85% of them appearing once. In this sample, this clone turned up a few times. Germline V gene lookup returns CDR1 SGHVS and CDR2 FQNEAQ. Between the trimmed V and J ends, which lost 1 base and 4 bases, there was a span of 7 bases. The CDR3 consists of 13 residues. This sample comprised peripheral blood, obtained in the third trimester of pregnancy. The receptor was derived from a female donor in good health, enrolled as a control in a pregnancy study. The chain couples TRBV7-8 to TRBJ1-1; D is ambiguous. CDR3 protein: CASSLDPSTEAFF. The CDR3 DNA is TGTGCCAGCAGCTTAGATCCCTCCACTGAAGCTTTCTTT.